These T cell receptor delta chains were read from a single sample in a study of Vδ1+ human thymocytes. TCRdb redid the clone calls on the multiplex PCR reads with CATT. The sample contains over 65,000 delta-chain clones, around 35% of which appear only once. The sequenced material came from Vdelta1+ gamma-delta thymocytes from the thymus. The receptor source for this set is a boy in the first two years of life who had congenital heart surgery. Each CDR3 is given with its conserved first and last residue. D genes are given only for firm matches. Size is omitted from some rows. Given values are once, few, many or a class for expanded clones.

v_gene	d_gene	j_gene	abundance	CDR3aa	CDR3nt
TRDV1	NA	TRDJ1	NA	CALGEPVSAPLGRVGAYPKLIF	TGTGCTCTTGGGGAACCCGTCAGCGCTCCTCTCGGACGGGTTGGAGCCTATCCTAAACTCATCTTT
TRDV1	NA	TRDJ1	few	CALFTRGTTPLVTDKLIF	TGTGCTCTTTTTACCCGGGGGACGACTCCCCTAGTAACCGATAAACTCATCTTT
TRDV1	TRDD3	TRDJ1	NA	CALGESAPSERLGDIKLIF	TGTGCTCTTGGGGAATCGGCGCCCTCCGAAAGACTGGGGGATATTAAACTCATCTTT
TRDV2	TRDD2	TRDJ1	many	CACPFLSFLRTDKLIF	TGTGCCTGCCCCTTCCTATCTTTCTTGAGAACCGATAAACTCATCTTT
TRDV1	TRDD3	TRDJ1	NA	CALGELVPTGGYGRPYTDKLIF	TGTGCTCTTGGGGAATTGGTTCCTACTGGGGGATACGGGAGACCGTACACCGATAAACTCATCTTT
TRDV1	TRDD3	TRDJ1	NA	CALGEIVSPFILGRYFSTQLIF	TGTGCTCTTGGGGAAATAGTTAGCCCTTTCATACTGGGGAGGTACTTTTCCACTCAACTCATCTTT
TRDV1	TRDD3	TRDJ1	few	CALGNPPVLRVGDTGDKLIF	TGTGCTCTTGGGAATCCCCCGGTCCTACGGGTGGGGGATACCGGCGATAAACTCATCTTT
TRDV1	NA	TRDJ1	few	CALGESSYQTGGYTDKLIF	TGTGCTCTTGGGGAGAGTTCCTACCAGACTGGGGGGTACACCGATAAACTCATCTTT
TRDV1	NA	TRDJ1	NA	CALGEVGPSPGRGSIPDKLIF	TGTGCTCTTGGGGAAGTGGGGCCTTCCCCCGGACGAGGCTCGATTCCTGATAAACTCATCTTT
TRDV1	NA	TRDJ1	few	CALGEQVGSSCRLIF	TGTGCTCTTGGGGAACAGGTTGGTTCCTCCTGTCGGCTCATCTTT
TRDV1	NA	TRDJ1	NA	CALGDPLRGYTDKLIF	TGTGCTCTTGGGGACCCCCTTCGGGGATACACCGATAAACTCATCTTT
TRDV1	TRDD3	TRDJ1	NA	CALGELGTMAGGTTADKLIF	TGTGCTCTTGGGGAACTAGGGACGATGGCTGGGGGGACAACGGCCGATAAACTCATCTTT
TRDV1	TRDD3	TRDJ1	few	CALGESVIPRVGWGILTDKLIF	TGTGCTCTTGGGGAATCGGTCATCCCACGGGTGGGCTGGGGGATCCTTACCGATAAACTCATCTTT
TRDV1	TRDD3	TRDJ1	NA	CALGELDPAAIYWGIRVPHSCDKLIF	TGTGCTCTTGGGGAACTAGATCCGGCCGCCATTTACTGGGGGATACGCGTTCCCCACTCGTGCGATAAACTCATCTTT
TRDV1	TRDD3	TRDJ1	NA	CALGELKSILTRLGSRKLIF	TGTGCTCTTGGGGAACTAAAATCTATTCTTACGAGACTGGGGTCGAGGAAACTCATCTTT
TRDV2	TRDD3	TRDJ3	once	CAIIPNTGGRSWDTRQMFF	TGTGCCATCATCCCGAATACTGGGGGACGCTCCTGGGACACCCGACAGATGTTTTTC
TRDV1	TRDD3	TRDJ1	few	CALGELVTYQHATGGRILYTDKLIF	TGTGCTCTTGGGGAACTAGTGACCTATCAACACGCTACTGGGGGACGAATATTGTACACCGATAAACTCATCTTT
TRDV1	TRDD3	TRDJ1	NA	CALGEPQVPRPWGIGSDKLIF	TGTGCTCTTGGGGAACCCCAGGTCCCACGCCCCTGGGGGATTGGCTCCGATAAACTCATCTTT
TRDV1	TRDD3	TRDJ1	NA	CALGELARSWGIRFADKLIF	TGTGCTCTTGGGGAACTAGCCCGTTCCTGGGGGATACGATTCGCCGATAAACTCATCTTT
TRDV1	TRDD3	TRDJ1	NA	CALGLPSHGGEVLGDIVDKLIF	TGTGCTCTTGGGCTCCCTTCCCACGGTGGTGAGGTACTGGGGGATATTGTCGATAAACTCATCTTT
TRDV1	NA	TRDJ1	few	CALGELFPLRPILGTDKLIF	TGTGCTCTTGGGGAACTTTTTCCGTTAAGGCCTATACTGGGCACCGATAAACTCATCTTT
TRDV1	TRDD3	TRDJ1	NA	CALGDPPKTLLGDTRLWTDKLIF	TGTGCTCTTGGGGACCCACCCAAGACCTTATTGGGGGATACGCGCCTTTGGACCGATAAACTCATCTTT